This T cell receptor beta chain was retrieved from a study of blood T cell repertoires in COVID-19. This clone was recorded a few times. V shed 5 bases and J 1 base; nucleotides not matched to a gene: 9. Germline lookup yields CDR1 MNHNY and CDR2 SVGAGI (reference sequence). There are 17 residues in the CDR3. As processed by the authors: Estimated nucleated cell counts came from reference gene primer amplification. Sequenced by immunoSEQ multiplex PCR; TCRdb stores in-frame clones only, minus some. V and J calls plus clone size are reproduced from that table; the DNA served to infer D and trimming. The sample lists approximately 210,000 clones, around 90% occurring once.

What was sequenced was PBMCs or T cells enriched from blood (not recorded which). This TCR was sampled from a young woman who had recovered from COVID-19. V usage is TRBV6-6 and J usage is TRBJ2-2; 8 positions match TRBD1. The CDR3 region is CASSPASGTGNTGELFF. As DNA, the CDR3 is TGTGCCAGCAGTCCTGCATCCGGGACAGGGAACACCGGGGAGCTGTTTTTT.